The 31 T cell receptor beta chains below were found in one sample sequenced in a study of Ad26.COV2.S vaccination and SARS-CoV-2 variants. Documented treatment: roughly 19 received Ad26.COV2.S at low or high dose, single or two shots; about 5 received placebo; per-sample allocation not given. The samples date from day 63 after the first vaccine or placebo injection. The data were produced by immunoSEQ multiplex PCR, yet TCRdb's version contains in-frame clones alone and is incomplete. The sample has about 460,000 clones, about 89% seen once; the top ten hold around 1.8%. Specimen: peripheral blood, collected in a trial of Ad26.COV2.S vaccine versus placebo. The receptors here all came from a person aged 18-60 years who received the Ad26.COV2.S COVID-19 vaccine or a placebo.

The chain's CDR3 is CASSHVMGLEDGYTF. CDR3 bases: TGTGCCAGCAGCCACGTGATGGGGCTAGAGGATGGCTACACCTTC. The V and J genes are TRBV3-1 (or the pseudogene TRBV3-2) and TRBJ1-2; tentatively, D is TRBD1 (5 bases). Trimming removed 3 bases from V and 6 bases from J, with 17 bases in between. Germline V lookup: CDR1 LGHDT, CDR2 YNNKEL (reference sequence). CDR3 size: 15 residues.

This chain joins TRBV18 and TRBJ1-2; tentatively, D is TRBD1 (5 bases). This CDR3 region has 12 residues. Germline CDR1 reads KGHSH; CDR2 reads LQKENI. The V gene lost 3 bases and the J gene lost 10 bases, with 12 bases spanning the gap. This CDR3 is CASSPAGRDYTF. The CDR3 region has the DNA TGTGCCAGCTCACCCGCCGGCAGGGACTACACCTTC.

The chain combines TRBV4-1 with TRBJ2-2; tentative D call: TRBD2 (5 bases). Trimming took 7 bases from V and 2 from J, leaving 17 bases between them. Germline CDR1 and CDR2: MGHRA and YSYEKL. The CDR3 is 16 amino acids. CDR3 sequence: CASMPVWERNTGELFF. CDR3 in DNA: TGCGCCAGCATGCCAGTGTGGGAGAGAAACACCGGGGAGCTGTTTTTT.

This chain joins TRBV6-4 and TRBJ1-2; 7 bases line up with TRBD1. The trim removed 2 bases at V and 4 bases at J, leaving 4 bases unmatched. The CDR3 contains 14 residues. Germline CDR1 MRHNA, CDR2 SNTAGT. The CDR3 DNA is TGTGCCAGCAGTGACAGACACAGGGGCTATGGCTACACCTTC. As protein: CASSDRHRGYGYTF.

The J gene is TRBJ2-5, the V gene TRBV28; 9 nucleotides agree with TRBD2. The CDR3 loop spans 14 amino acids. The trim removed 1 base at V and 4 bases at J, leaving 1 base unmatched. CDR1 and CDR2 from the germline V gene are MDHEN and SYDVKM. The CDR3 sequence is CASSLYSGRETQYF. CDR3 nucleotide sequence: TGTGCCAGCAGTTTATATAGCGGGAGAGAGACCCAGTACTTC.

V is TRBV30 and J is TRBJ1-6; tentatively, D is TRBD1 (5 bases). The germline CDR1 and CDR2 sequences are GTSNPN and SVGIG (reference sequence). CDR3 length: 14 residues. V lost 2 bases and J lost 10, with 15 bases in between. The CDR3 coding sequence is TGTGCCTGGAGTCGGGCAGGGACTAGGTCACCCCTCCACTTT. Translated: CAWSRAGTRSPLHF. Full variable domain (rest looked up from reference TRBV30 and TRBJ1-6): SQTIHQWPATLVQPVGSPLSLECTVEGTSNPNLYWYRQAAGRGLQLLFYSVGIGQISSEVPQNLSASRPQDRQFILSSKKLLLSDSGFYLCAWSRAGTRSPLHFGNGTRLTVT.

A single count supports this clone. The chain recombines TRBV6-5 with TRBJ2-7, with 12 bases that match TRBD2. The CDR3 contains 15 residues. Trimming removed 6 bases from V and 5 bases from J; junction bases left unmatched: 8. Germline loops: CDR1 MNHEY, CDR2 SVGAGI. The CDR3 here is CASRRLAGATHEQYF. CDR3 sequence (DNA): TGTGCCAGCAGACGACTAGCGGGAGCAACCCACGAGCAGTACTTC.

This clone has just one count. The chain couples TRBV27 to TRBJ1-1, with D tentatively TRBD1 (6 bases). Germline V gene lookup returns CDR1 MNHEY and CDR2 SMNVEV (reference sequence). CDR3 length equals 16 residues. V was trimmed by 0 bases and J by 2 bases, leaving 13 bases between them. This CDR3 reads CASSLSPDSLNTEAFF. Written as DNA, the CDR3 is TGTGCCAGCAGTTTATCTCCGGACAGTTTAAACACTGAAGCTTTCTTT.

This chain joins TRBV29-1 and TRBJ2-7; 14 bases agree with TRBD2. CDR1 SQVTM and CDR2 ANQGSEA come from the germline V gene. The CDR3 is made up of 13 amino acids. V lost 7 bases and J lost 4; bases outside the gene matches: 3. The CDR3 DNA follows: TGCAGCGCTGGGACTAGCGGGAGATACGAGCAGTACTTC. This encodes CSAGTSGRYEQYF.

The chain joins TRBV5-1 to TRBJ2-3, with D perhaps matching TRBD2 (6 bases). The germline V and J ends were trimmed by 3 bases and 3 bases, with 8 bases remaining between them. Germline V gene data show CDR1 as SGHRS and CDR2 as YFSETQ. This CDR3 has 13 amino acids. The CDR3 sequence is CASSSAGTDTQYF. For the CDR3, the DNA is TGCGCCAGCAGCTCTGCGGGGACAGATACGCAGTATTTT.

The chain carries TRBV28 and TRBJ1-4; 12 positions agree with TRBD1. The CDR3 is made up of 16 amino acids. After removal of 6 bases from V and 6 bases from J, the junction contained 8 bases not matched to a gene. Germline V CDR1 and CDR2: MDHEN, SYDVKM. CDR3 in DNA: TGTGCCAGCAGGTCAACCGGGACAGGGGGCGATGAAAAACTGTTTTTT. This sequence encodes CASRSTGTGGDEKLFF.

The chain recombines TRBV27 with TRBJ2-7; 12 bases are shared with TRBD2. CDR1 MNHEY and CDR2 SMNVEV come from the germline V gene (reference sequence). The CDR3 length is 15 residues. The V segment lost 5 bases and the J segment 3 bases; nucleotides outside the gene matches: 5. In nucleotides, the CDR3 is TGTGCCAGCAGTACTAGCGGGAGGATTTTCTACGAGCAGTACTTC. It is translated as CASSTSGRIFYEQYF.

The chain couples TRBV10-2 to TRBJ1-2, with 8 positions matching TRBD1. This CDR3 region has 14 residues. The germline gives CDR1 WSHSY, CDR2 SAAADI. After removal of 7 bases from V and 6 bases from J, the junction contained 10 bases not matched to a gene. The CDR3 DNA is TGCGCCAGCACAGGACAGGGAAGTGGGAATGGCTACACCTTC. Protein sequence: CASTGQGSGNGYTF.

This clone was detected once. The CDR3 here is CASRATGLGSPLHF. The CDR3, as DNA: TGTGCCAGCAGGGCGACAGGGCTGGGATCACCCCTCCACTTT. The rearrangement uses TRBV6-5 and TRBJ1-6; 7 nucleotides agree with TRBD1. V shed 6 bases and J 10 bases; nucleotides not matched to a gene: 9. The CDR3 extends over 14 amino acids. The V gene's germline CDR1 is MNHEY and CDR2 SVGAGI.

In its sample, this clone was seen once. The rearrangement uses TRBV30 and TRBJ1-1; D not resolved. V was trimmed by 2 bases and J by 4 bases, leaving 8 bases between them. The CDR3 length is 12 residues. Germline assignment: CDR1 GTSNPN and CDR2 SVGIG (reference sequence). CDR3 DNA sequence: TGTGCCTGGAGTACGACTAGCACTGAAGCTTTCTTT. Translating it yields CAWSTTSTEAFF.

This clone was counted a few times. The V and J genes are TRBV4-1 and TRBJ1-6, with D hard to call. The length of the CDR3 is 16 residues. Germline V gene lookup returns CDR1 MGHRA and CDR2 YSYEKL. V was trimmed by 1 base and J by 4 bases, leaving 11 bases between them. This CDR3 is CASSQVEYGYNSPLHF. The CDR3 coding sequence is TGCGCCAGCAGCCAAGTTGAATACGGGTATAATTCACCCCTCCACTTT.

This clone has more than one count but fewer than ten. In the same sample, other DNA sequences code for this CDR3. The rearrangement links TRBV6-5 to TRBJ2-7; the D is unclear. The CDR3 covers 13 residues. V was pared by 3 bases and J by 3 bases, with 9 bases between. CDR1 MNHEY and CDR2 SVGAGI come from the germline V gene. The CDR3 DNA is TGTGCCAGCAGTTATAACAGAGACTACGAGCAGTACTTC. This gives the protein CASSYNRDYEQYF.

The chain has TRBV6-6 and TRBJ2-3; D unclear. Germline V gene data show CDR1 as MNHNY and CDR2 as SVGAGI (reference sequence). Deletions cut 6 bases from V and 2 bases from J, with 9 bases between. CDR3 length: 13 residues. The CDR3 nucleotides read TGTGCCAGCAGCTCTCAGACCACAGATACGCAGTATTTT. Translating it yields CASSSQTTDTQYF.

This chain links TRBV11-3 with TRBJ2-3; D may be TRBD1 (6 bases). CDR1 SGHNT and CDR2 YENEEA come from the germline V gene. V shed 3 bases and J shed 7 bases, with 11 bases lying between them. This CDR3 has 13 amino acids. CDR3 amino acids: CASSLVGGYTQYF. CDR3 sequence (DNA): TGTGCCAGCAGCTTGGTAGGGGGATATACGCAGTATTTT. Full variable domain (remainder filled in from reference TRBV11-3 and TRBJ2-3): EAGVVQSPRYKIIEKKQPVAFWCNPISGHNTLYWYLQNLGQGPELLIRYENEEAVDDSQLPKDRFSAERLKGVDSTLKIQPAELGDSAVYLCASSLVGGYTQYFGPGTRLTVL.

This clone has more than one count but fewer than ten. The CDR3 DNA reads TGTGCCAGCTATGGGGGGAAAGAGCCCCAGCATTTT. Residues: CASYGGKEPQHF. V is TRBV2 and J is TRBJ1-5, with a tentative D call TRBD1 (5 bases). Trimming removed 8 bases from V and 8 bases from J, with 13 bases in between. Germline-derived CDR1 and CDR2 are SNHLY and FYNNEI. The CDR3 loop spans 12 amino acids.

This clone was seen only a few times. V is TRBV28 and J is TRBJ1-5; TRBD1 matches at 7 bases. V was pared by 4 bases and J by 4 bases, with 13 bases of the junction left unmatched. This CDR3 has 17 residues. Germline V CDR1 and CDR2: MDHEN, SYDVKM. The CDR3 is CASSSRTGTVGNQPQHF. The CDR3 nucleotides are TGTGCCAGCAGTTCCCGAACCGGGACAGTAGGGAATCAGCCCCAGCATTTT. Full variable domain (outside the CDR3, taken from reference TRBV28 and TRBJ1-5): DVKVTQSSRYLVKRTGEKVFLECVQDMDHENMFWYRQDPGLGLRLIYFSYDVKMKEKGDIPEGYSVSREKKERFSLILESASTNQTSMYLCASSSRTGTVGNQPQHFGDGTRLSIL.

In DNA, the CDR3 is TGTGCCAGCGTTAAGGGGTCAGCGGGTCTTTACGAGCAGTACTTC. It translates to CASVKGSAGLYEQYF. This chain uses TRBV28 with TRBJ2-7, with D maybe TRBD2 (6 bases). CDR3 length equals 15 residues. Trimming shortened V by 8 bases and J by 4 bases, and 21 bases separated the two germline ends. Germline V gene lookup returns CDR1 MDHEN and CDR2 SYDVKM.

The chain is built from TRBV9 and TRBJ2-3; 10 bases fit TRBD2. V was clipped by 4 bases and J by 6 bases; unmatched bases: 5. CDR1 and CDR2 from the germline V gene are SGDLS and YYNGEE. The CDR3 is 14 amino acids. This CDR3 reads CASSPRTSGDTQYF. In DNA, the CDR3 is TGTGCCAGCAGCCCTCGGACTAGCGGTGATACGCAGTATTTT. The full variable domain, completed using reference TRBV9 and TRBJ2-3, is DSGVTQTPKHLITATGQRVTLRCSPRSGDLSVYWYQQSLDQGLQFLIQYYNGEERAKGNILERFSAQQFPDLHSELNLSSLELGDSALYFCASSPRTSGDTQYFGPGTRLTVL.

The genes are TRBV11-2 and TRBJ1-1; D uncertain. With 5 bases removed from V and 1 base from J, the gap between germline ends came to 11 bases. The CDR3 is made up of 14 amino acids. Germline values: CDR1 SGHAT, CDR2 FQNNGV. CDR3 DNA sequence: TGTGCCAGCAGCGAAGAACCGGGGAACACTGAAGCTTTCTTT. Translation: CASSEEPGNTEAFF.

A single count supports this clone. The V and J genes are TRBV6-6 and TRBJ1-2; D might be TRBD1 (5 bases). The CDR3 has 15 residues. Trimming cost V 4 bases and J 2 bases, with 14 bases left between them. In germline, CDR1 is MNHNY, CDR2 SVGAGI (reference sequence). In nucleotides, the CDR3 is TGTGCCAGCAGTTTCCAACGGGGGGGAAACTATGGCTACACCTTC. It codes for CASSFQRGGNYGYTF.

This clone was seen only once. The rearrangement links TRBV7-2 to TRBJ2-7; unclear D gene. This CDR3 has 14 residues. V lost 1 base and J 0 bases, leaving 7 bases between the germline ends. The germline CDR1 and CDR2 sequences are SGHTA and FQGNSA. The CDR3 region is CASSLVVSSYEQYF. The CDR3 nucleotides are TGTGCCAGCAGCTTAGTGGTCAGCTCCTACGAGCAGTACTTC. Combining the CDR3 with reference TRBV7-2 and TRBJ2-7 gives the whole variable domain GAGVSQSPSNKVTEKGKDVELRCDPISGHTALYWYRQSLGQGLEFLIYFQGNSAPDKSGLPSDRFSAERTGGSVSTLTIQRTQQEDSAVYLCASSLVVSSYEQYFGPGTRLTVT.

The chain combines TRBV3-1 (or the pseudogene TRBV3-2) with TRBJ1-1, with a weak D call TRBD1 (5 bases). The V end lost 4 bases, the J end lost 5 bases, and 17 bases lay between the germline ends. Germline V gives CDR1 LGHDT, CDR2 YNNKEL (reference sequence). The CDR3 is 15 residues long. The CDR3 sequence: CASSPRVGAGTEAFF. The CDR3, as DNA: TGTGCCAGCAGCCCCCGGGTAGGGGCGGGGACTGAAGCTTTCTTT.

The V and J genes are TRBV29-1 and TRBJ1-1; D unclear. V lost 5 bases and J 1 base, leaving 11 bases between the germline ends. The CDR3 loop spans 13 amino acids. CDR1 and CDR2 (germline): SQVTM, ANQGSEA. The CDR3 region is CSVTVTPNTEAFF. The CDR3 nucleotides read TGCAGCGTTACGGTCACACCGAACACTGAAGCTTTCTTT.

The chain combines TRBV27 with TRBJ2-1; 9 bases align to TRBD1. The trim removed 3 bases at V and 10 bases at J, leaving 10 bases unmatched. The CDR3 contains 15 residues. The germline V gene encodes CDR1 MNHEY and CDR2 SMNVEV (reference sequence). This chain's CDR3 is CASSLVQGAGREQFF. DNA of the CDR3: TGTGCCAGCAGTTTGGTACAGGGGGCGGGAAGGGAGCAGTTCTTC.

The chain carries TRBV7-9 and TRBJ1-5; D remains ambiguous. The V gene's germline CDR1 is SEHNR and CDR2 FQNEAQ (reference sequence). Trimming removed 1 base from V and 3 bases from J, with 13 bases in between. The CDR3 runs 16 residues. The CDR3 region is CASSLGLAADNQPQHF. CDR3 nucleotide sequence: TGTGCCAGCAGCTTAGGGTTGGCCGCAGACAATCAGCCCCAGCATTTT.

In its sample, this clone was seen once. This chain connects TRBV4-1 to TRBJ1-1, with 8 bases aligning to TRBD1. V trimming: 0 bases; J trimming: 4 bases; junction bases outside the gene matches: 7. CDR1 and CDR2 from the germline V gene are MGHRA and YSYEKL. CDR3 length equals 16 residues. The CDR3 loop reads CASSQDPTTGGTEAFF. CDR3 nucleotide sequence: TGCGCCAGCAGCCAAGATCCTACTACAGGGGGCACTGAAGCTTTCTTT.